Following are 30 T cell receptor beta chains from one sample sequenced in a study of shared clonotypes between healthy human individuals (dated by TCRdb to the early 2020s). The library was generated by the immunoSEQ multiplex PCR assay. TCRdb obtained this table from immuneACCESS and retained in-frame rearrangements with V and J assigned. These tables miss some clones; where compared with another copy, unresolved V genes account for less than half of the shortfall, and the remainder is unexplained. Within this sample are roughly 1,000,000 clones, with about four fifths of them counted one time only. About 0.52% of the sample comes from the top ten. The sample comprised memory CD4+ T cells from PBMCs. This specimen's cell subset or site label, per the study, means: CD45RA-negative fraction. Receptors were obtained from a man aged 18 to 30 in good health. Some clones in this sample may be carry-over from other donors' samples.

V usage is TRBV20-1 and J usage is TRBJ2-7; D is unresolved. Germline loops: CDR1 DFQATT, CDR2 SNEGSKA (reference sequence). This CDR3 spans 11 amino acids. CDR3 protein: CSAGRIYEQYF. CDR3 nucleotides: TGCAGCGCCGGCAGGATCTACGAGCAGTACTTC.

This clone has a single count. The chain employs TRBV5-4 and TRBJ2-7; 7 bases are shared with TRBD1. The germline gives CDR1 SGHNT, CDR2 YYREEE (reference sequence). Trimming at V came to 4 bases and at J to 6 bases, leaving 13 bases not matched to a gene. The CDR3 length is 15 residues. The CDR3 region is CASSPRGGTTTEQYF. The CDR3 nucleotides are TGTGCCAGCAGCCCCCGAGGGGGCACCACGACCGAGCAGTACTTC.

This clone has just a few counts. V is TRBV2 and J is TRBJ2-3; possible D gene TRBD2, 5 bases. The CDR3 is made up of 13 amino acids. CDR1 and CDR2 from the germline V gene are SNHLY and FYNNEI. Trimming removed 7 bases at V and 5 bases at J, with 13 bases between. The CDR3 nucleotides are TGTGCCAGCATAATCAACCGGGGAGATACGCAGTATTTT. This translates into CASIINRGDTQYF. Using reference TRBV2 and TRBJ2-3 for the parts outside the CDR3, the full variable domain is EPEVTQTPSHQVTQMGQEVILRCVPISNHLYFYWYRQILGQKVEFLVSFYNNEISEKSEIFDDQFSVERPDGSNFTLKIRSTKLEDSAMYFCASIINRGDTQYFGPGTRLTVL.

The V and J genes are TRBV19 and TRBJ2-2, with D perhaps matching TRBD1 or TRBD2 (5 bases each). The CDR3 is 15 amino acids. V lost 6 bases to trimming and J lost 5 bases, with 16 bases between them. Germline CDR1 is LNHDA and CDR2 is SQIVND (reference sequence). The CDR3 protein is CASSPRAGWTGELFF. DNA of the CDR3: TGTGCCAGTAGCCCGCGGGCAGGGTGGACCGGGGAGCTGTTTTTT.

The CDR3 protein is CASSFRTSGSDEQFF. The CDR3 DNA sequence: TGTGCCAGCAGTTTTAGGACTAGCGGGAGTGATGAGCAGTTCTTC. The chain recombines TRBV28 with TRBJ2-1; 13 positions agree with TRBD2. The CDR3 covers 15 residues. CDR1 and CDR2 from the germline V gene are MDHEN and SYDVKM. Trimming cost V 3 bases and J 8 bases; bases outside gene matches: 4.

This clone was recorded a few times. The chain links TRBV27 to TRBJ2-3; tentative D call: TRBD2 (6 bases). With 4 bases removed from V and 6 bases from J, the gap between germline ends came to 11 bases. This CDR3 contains 13 residues. Germline loops: CDR1 MNHEY, CDR2 SMNVEV (reference sequence). CDR3 bases: TGTGCCAGCAGTTGGGCTGGAGGGGATACGCAGTATTTT. Protein sequence: CASSWAGGDTQYF.

The V call is TRBV6-1, the J call TRBJ1-1; D might be TRBD1 (5 bases). Trimming removed 7 bases from V and 4 bases from J, with 19 bases in between. Looked up from germline, CDR1 is MNHNS and CDR2 is SASEGT. This CDR3 comprises 15 residues. The CDR3 protein is CASNFFQGGATEAFF. The CDR3 DNA is TGTGCCAGCAATTTTTTCCAGGGCGGAGCCACTGAAGCTTTCTTT.

This chain connects TRBV27 to TRBJ2-7; D perhaps matches TRBD2 (6 bases). Germline CDR1 MNHEY, CDR2 SMNVEV (reference sequence). The CDR3 is 14 amino acids. V was trimmed by 5 bases and J by 4 bases, leaving 15 bases between them. The CDR3: CASSSGQSRYEQYF. CDR3 nucleotides: TGTGCCAGCAGTAGCGGGCAGAGCAGGTACGAGCAGTACTTC.

V gene TRBV19 combines with J gene TRBJ2-2; 7 bases align to TRBD1. CDR3 length equals 14 residues. The V gene end was trimmed by 2 bases and the J gene end by 5 bases; junction bases not matched to a gene: 2. Germline CDR1 and CDR2: LNHDA and SQIVND (reference sequence). Written as DNA, the CDR3 is TGTGCCAGTAGTATACCACAGGGGACCGGGGAGCTGTTTTTT. Its translation is CASSIPQGTGELFF.

This rearrangement joins TRBV7-6 to TRBJ2-5, with 8 positions matching TRBD2. J lost 2 bases, V lost 1 base, and 9 bases had no gene match. CDR1 and CDR2 (germline): SGHVS, FNYEAQ. CDR3 length: 17 amino acids. In DNA, the CDR3 is TGTGCCAGCAGCTTAGGCCCTCAGCGGGGGAAACAAGAGACCCAGTACTTC. Protein sequence: CASSLGPQRGKQETQYF.

The J gene is TRBJ2-7, the V gene TRBV30, with no clear D. The germline V gene has CDR1 GTSNPN and CDR2 SVGIG (reference sequence). The V gene lost 1 base and the J gene lost 3 bases, with 10 bases spanning the gap. This CDR3 contains 13 residues. CDR3 sequence reads: CAWSADANYEQYF. CDR3 nucleotide sequence: TGTGCCTGGAGTGCGGACGCTAACTACGAGCAGTACTTC.

V is TRBV21-1 and J is TRBJ2-7; TRBD1, as called in the table, went unchecked against the DNA. TRBV21-1 is termed a pseudogene. The CDR3 loop spans 15 amino acids. The CDR3 reads CASSTIQGNSYEQYF. For the CDR3, the DNA is TGTGCCAGCAGCACCATACAGGGGAACTCCTACGAGCAGTACTTC.

V is TRBV15 and J is TRBJ2-5; possibly TRBD2 for D (6 bases). V dropped 8 bases and J dropped 4 bases, with 20 bases sitting between them. The CDR3 is made up of 15 amino acids. The germline V gene has CDR1 LNHNV and CDR2 YYDKDF (reference sequence). The CDR3 coding sequence is TGTGCCACCGGGAAGTTGGGAGGTGGTGCAGAGACCCAGTACTTC. Translation gives CATGKLGGGAETQYF. The full variable domain, in which reference TRBV15 and TRBJ2-5 provide the parts outside the CDR3, is DAMVIQNPRYQVTQFGKPVTLSCSQTLNHNVMYWYQQKSSQAPKLLFHYYDKDFNNEADTPDNFQSRRPNTSFCFLDIRSPGLGDTAMYLCATGKLGGGAETQYFGPGTRLLVL.

The J gene is TRBJ1-2, the V gene TRBV6-6; 11 bases are shared with TRBD1. The CDR3 is made up of 15 amino acids. Germline V gene data show CDR1 as MNHNY and CDR2 as SVGAGI (reference sequence). With 5 bases clipped from V and 6 bases from J, the junction kept 8 bases outside the gene matches. CDR3 sequence reads: CASSTGQGAIDGYTF. The CDR3 coding sequence is TGTGCCAGCAGTACCGGACAGGGGGCGATCGATGGCTACACCTTC.

This rearrangement joins TRBV6-1 to TRBJ1-2; D uncertain. V was trimmed by 3 bases and J by 0 bases, leaving 11 bases between them. Germline V lookup: CDR1 MNHNS, CDR2 SASEGT. The CDR3 is 15 amino acids. The CDR3 DNA sequence: TGTGCCAGCAGTGAGTTCCCGGGCCCTAACTATGGCTACACCTTC. It translates to CASSEFPGPNYGYTF.

The rearrangement links TRBV11-1 to TRBJ2-7; TRBD1 agrees at 8 bases. This CDR3 spans 14 amino acids. Germline V gene lookup returns CDR1 SGHAT and CDR2 FQDESV (reference sequence). With V trimmed by 4 bases and J by 5 bases, 7 bases remained unmatched. The CDR3 DNA reads TGTGCCAGCAGCTCCGCCCTGGGACAGGACGAGCAGTACTTC. It is translated as CASSSALGQDEQYF.

The chain combines TRBV9 with TRBJ2-5; 8 nucleotides match TRBD2. The CDR3 runs 15 residues. V trimming: 5 bases; J trimming: 5 bases; junction bases outside the gene matches: 11. The germline gives CDR1 SGDLS, CDR2 YYNGEE. The CDR3 loop is CASSATSGRWETQYF. DNA of the CDR3: TGTGCCAGCAGTGCCACCAGCGGGAGATGGGAGACCCAGTACTTC. Based on the CDR3 plus reference TRBV9 and TRBJ2-5, the full variable domain is DSGVTQTPKHLITATGQRVTLRCSPRSGDLSVYWYQQSLDQGLQFLIQYYNGEERAKGNILERFSAQQFPDLHSELNLSSLELGDSALYFCASSATSGRWETQYFGPGTRLLVL.

This chain connects TRBV30 to TRBJ1-5; D gene unclear. Trimming shortened V by 0 bases and J by 4 bases, and 7 bases separated the two germline ends. Germline loops: CDR1 GTSNPN, CDR2 SVGIG (reference sequence). The CDR3 extends over 13 amino acids. The CDR3 nucleotides are TGTGCCTGGAGTGTACAAGATAATCAGCCCCAGCATTTT. It encodes CAWSVQDNQPQHF.

The CDR3, as DNA: TGCAGTGCTAGAGTTCTTATGGAGCAGTTCTTC. Translation gives CSARVLMEQFF. V usage is TRBV20-1 and J usage is TRBJ2-1; D not certain. V was cut by 1 base and J by 10 bases, with 8 bases left in between. Germline CDR1 and CDR2: DFQATT and SNEGSKA (reference sequence). There are 11 residues in the CDR3.

This clone was found a few times. The chain uses TRBV2 and TRBJ1-1; weak D call: TRBD1 (6 bases). CDR3 length: 15 amino acids. Trimming cost V 6 bases and J 0 bases, with 14 bases left between them. Germline V lookup: CDR1 SNHLY, CDR2 FYNNEI. The CDR3 loop reads CASRVEQGLNTEAFF. The DNA of the CDR3 is TGTGCCAGCAGAGTCGAACAGGGATTGAACACTGAAGCTTTCTTT.

A few counts support this clone. The chain combines TRBV30 with TRBJ1-5, with unresolved D. The V gene lost 2 bases and the J gene lost 7 bases, with 15 bases spanning the gap. This CDR3 has 14 amino acids. The germline CDR1 and CDR2 sequences are GTSNPN and SVGIG (reference sequence). In DNA form, the CDR3 reads TGTGCCTGGAGTCCCTTGCTTGCCGGCCAGCCCCAGCATTTT. This translates into CAWSPLLAGQPQHF.

This clone was detected many times. This rearrangement joins TRBV5-1 to TRBJ2-3; maybe TRBD2 (5 bases). This CDR3 comprises 14 residues. CDR1 SGHRS and CDR2 YFSETQ come from the germline V gene. V shed 4 bases and J shed 1 base, with 10 bases lying between them. CDR3 loop: CASSISSGTDTQYF. For the CDR3, the DNA is TGCGCCAGCAGCATCAGTAGCGGCACAGATACGCAGTATTTT.

V and J are TRBV28 and TRBJ1-3; TRBD1 might be the D (6 bases). The CDR3 has 14 amino acids. Trimming took 5 bases from V and 2 from J, leaving 10 bases between them. Germline assignment: CDR1 MDHEN and CDR2 SYDVKM. DNA of the CDR3: TGTGCCAGCAGTACACAGGGTACTGGAAACACCATATATTTT. This sequence encodes CASSTQGTGNTIYF.

The CDR3 DNA reads TGTGCCAGCAGTTTATACCCGGGTTCCGCCTACGAGCAGTACTTC. Residues: CASSLYPGSAYEQYF. This sequence joins TRBV27 and TRBJ2-7; the D is unclear. CDR3 length equals 15 residues. Germline lookup yields CDR1 MNHEY and CDR2 SMNVEV (reference sequence). V lost 1 base to trimming and J lost 2 bases, with 12 bases between them.

This clone was recorded a few times. The chain employs TRBV10-3 and TRBJ1-4; 7 bases are shared with TRBD1. The V segment lost 8 bases and the J segment 5 bases; nucleotides outside the gene matches: 8. This CDR3 has 14 residues. Germline CDR1 ENHRY, CDR2 SYGVKD. This CDR3 reads CAISRDSRNEKLFF. CDR3 DNA sequence: TGTGCCATCTCCCGGGACAGCCGAAATGAAAAACTGTTTTTT.

J is TRBJ2-2 and V is TRBV7-2, with 10 bases that match TRBD1. Germline CDR1 and CDR2: SGHTA and FQGNSA. The V and J ends lost 6 bases and 5 bases, in that order; junction bases with no gene match: 0. CDR3 size: 13 residues. CDR3 sequence: CASRDRGTGELFF. CDR3 coding DNA: TGTGCCAGCAGGGACAGGGGGACCGGGGAGCTGTTTTTT.

The chain is built from TRBV7-2 and TRBJ2-6; D not resolved. Germline V gene data show CDR1 as SGHTA and CDR2 as FQGNSA. V was cut by 6 bases and J by 1 base, with 10 bases left in between. This CDR3 is 15 amino acids long. The CDR3 coding sequence is TGTGCCAGCAGAAGGCCGGTATCTGGGGCCAACGTCCTGACTTTC. This translates into CASRRPVSGANVLTF. Filled out from reference TRBV7-2 and TRBJ2-6, the complete variable domain reads GAGVSQSPSNKVTEKGKDVELRCDPISGHTALYWYRQSLGQGLEFLIYFQGNSAPDKSGLPSDRFSAERTGGSVSTLTIQRTQQEDSAVYLCASRRPVSGANVLTFGAGSRLTVL.

The chain's CDR3 is CASSPQGQGLRAFF. CDR3 DNA: TGTGCCAGCAGTCCCCAAGGACAGGGTTTGAGAGCTTTCTTT. The chain uses TRBV27 and TRBJ1-1; TRBD1 matches at 8 bases. Germline V CDR1 and CDR2: MNHEY, SMNVEV (reference sequence). V lost 5 bases to trimming and J lost 10 bases; unmatched junction nucleotides: 12. The CDR3 extends over 14 amino acids.

This clone has just one count. The chain combines TRBV27 with TRBJ2-2, with 11 bases aligning to TRBD2. This CDR3 comprises 18 residues. Trimming cost V 11 bases and J 3 bases; bases outside gene matches: 17. The germline gives CDR1 MNHEY, CDR2 SMNVEV (reference sequence). The CDR3 DNA follows: TGTGCCGTCCAAGGGACTAGCGGTCGGGGGGCGGACACCGGGGAGCTGTTTTTT. This gives the protein CAVQGTSGRGADTGELFF.

Only a few counts were recorded for this clone. J is TRBJ1-1 and V is TRBV6-5; the match to TRBD1 covers 12 bases. The V gene end was trimmed by 6 bases and the J gene end by 1 base; junction bases not matched to a gene: 6. The CDR3 is 16 residues long. CDR1 is MNHEY, CDR2 SVGAGI, per germline. CDR3 nucleotides: TGTGCCAGCAGGTACCGGGACAGGGGGCGGAACACTGAAGCTTTCTTT. This translates into CASRYRDRGRNTEAFF.